This T cell receptor (beta chain) emerged from a study of T cells in Graves' hyperthyroidism and ophthalmopathy. Study background: Before any treatment, at initial diagnosis, peripheral blood was collected. Study-level points and caveats: Most thyroid clonotypes expanded above 0.001 appeared in blood too. The model anticipated ophthalmopathy a median about six months pre-onset.

This CDR3 region has 18 residues. The germline gives CDR1 MDHEN, CDR2 SYDVKM. V was pared by 4 bases and J by 1 base, with 10 bases of the junction left unmatched. RNA transcripts gave rise to amplified TCR beta CDR3 regions. The HTBI primer set was used in a first-round RT-PCR of the TCR CDR3. TCRdb re-called the multiplex PCR reads with MiXCR, one entry per CDR3 protein. The sample records hundreds of thousands of distinct CDR3 sequences, less than 20% being singletons. Turning to this clonotype: As yet, its antigen is unknown.

This TCR was sampled from a woman between 18 and 29 years old with Graves' ophthalmopathy. This rearrangement joins TRBV28 to TRBJ1-5, with 10 bases aligning to TRBD1. Sequenced sample: blood. The CDR3 protein is CASSSLGTGVMSNQPQHF. CDR3 DNA sequence: TGTGCCAGCAGTTCTCTCGGGACAGGGGTGATGAGCAATCAGCCCCAGCATTTT.